The T cell receptor (beta chain) under discussion was sequenced for a study of glioma-infiltrating T cells after dendritic cell vaccination. This clone was recorded once. Its antigen remains unknown. Sample time point: after dendritic cell vaccination, including at tumor progression/relapse. Study-level findings and limits: Patients with more pretreatment TILs had longer time to progression and survival. Few patients contributed both blood and tumor specimens.

Assay used: immunoSEQ multiplex PCR; TCRdb lists only in-frame clones, some missing. The sample has approximately 62,000 clones; around 86% are singletons. The V segment lost 5 bases and the J segment 7 bases; nucleotides outside the gene matches: 10. The CDR3 is made up of 14 amino acids. The germline V gene encodes CDR1 GTSNPN and CDR2 SVGIG (reference sequence). Sequenced here: blood, sampled after dendritic cell vaccination. The chain couples TRBV30 to TRBJ1-2; 10 bases match TRBD1. The source is a human donor with glioblastoma. The CDR3 loop is CAWSAGTGEGGYTF. Written as DNA, the CDR3 is TGTGCCTGGTCGGCTGGGACAGGGGAGGGTGGCTACACCTTC.